This TCR beta chain comes out of a study of T-cell memory formation after mild COVID-19. The sample holds one count of this clonotype. The antigen remains undetermined. Study-wide results and limits: CD4+ clones that contracted lay mainly in CM and EM; CD8+ ones lay in EMRA.

Via MiXCR, TCRdb re-called the 5' RACE reads, giving one row per CDR3 protein. Of 300,000 to 350,000 distinct CDR3 sequences in the sample, just under 20% are singletons; the top ten hold 21%. Sample: PBMCs or a T cell subset sorted from them (not recorded which). This TCR was recovered from a young man who had mild COVID-19 (a few samples of this study predate the infection). Cell type and time point are not known.

DNA for the CDR3: TGCGCCAGCGGAGGGGACTATGGCTACACCTTC. Amino acids: CASGGDYGYTF. This chain joins TRBV5-1 and TRBJ1-2, with a possible D match to TRBD1 (5 bases). The germline CDR1 and CDR2 sequences are SGHRS and YFSETQ. V was pared by 7 bases and J by 3 bases, with 7 bases between. This CDR3 is 11 amino acids long.